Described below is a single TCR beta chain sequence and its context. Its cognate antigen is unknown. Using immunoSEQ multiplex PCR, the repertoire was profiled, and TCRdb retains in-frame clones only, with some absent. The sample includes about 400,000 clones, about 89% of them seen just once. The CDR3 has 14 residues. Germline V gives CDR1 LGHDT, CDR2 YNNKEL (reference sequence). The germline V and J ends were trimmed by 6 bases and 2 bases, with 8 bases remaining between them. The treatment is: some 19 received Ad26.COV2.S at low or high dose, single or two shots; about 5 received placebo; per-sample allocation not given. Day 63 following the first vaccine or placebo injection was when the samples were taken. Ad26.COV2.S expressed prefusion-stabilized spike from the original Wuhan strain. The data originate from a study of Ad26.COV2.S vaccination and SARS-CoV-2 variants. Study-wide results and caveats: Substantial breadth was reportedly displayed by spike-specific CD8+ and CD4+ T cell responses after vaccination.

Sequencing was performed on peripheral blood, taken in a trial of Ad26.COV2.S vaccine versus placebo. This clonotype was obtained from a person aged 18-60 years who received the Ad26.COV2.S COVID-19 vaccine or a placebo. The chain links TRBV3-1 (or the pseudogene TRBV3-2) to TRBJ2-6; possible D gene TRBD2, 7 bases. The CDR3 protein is CASRGGPGANVLTF. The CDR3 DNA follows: TGTGCCAGCAGGGGGGGGCCTGGGGCCAACGTCCTGACTTTC.